This T cell receptor beta chain originates from a study of blood T cell repertoires in COVID-19. At the level of the study: Acute and convalescent COVID-19 specimens originated in the United States, Italy and Spain.

Assay used: immunoSEQ multiplex PCR; TCRdb lists only in-frame clones, some missing. This repertoire shows 75,000 or so clones, over 75% found once; its top ten account for about 7%. This sequence was found in a man aged 70-80 years with acute or convalescent COVID-19. The sequenced sample was peripheral blood.

The CDR3 is CASSNYRTSGGYEQYF. The CDR3 DNA reads TGTGCCAGCAGCAACTATCGGACTAGCGGGGGCTACGAGCAGTACTTC. The chain combines TRBV7-2 with TRBJ2-7; the match to TRBD2 covers 13 bases. In germline, CDR1 is SGHTA, CDR2 FQGNSA. The CDR3 length is 16 residues. With V trimmed by 5 bases and J by 3 bases, 7 bases remained unmatched.